The 27 T cell receptor beta chains reported below all come from one sample, sequenced in a study of beta chain features in type 1 diabetes (dated by TCRdb to the late 2010s). Library generation was performed with the immunoSEQ multiplex PCR assay. All of the isolated RNA was reverse transcribed with the High Capacity cDNA Reverse Transcription Kit, so expressed TCRB transcripts were sequenced. TCRdb holds this immuneACCESS table with in-frame rearrangements only. Some clones are missing; in checked studies, unresolved V genes explain under half, and the rest has no known cause. The sample table holds about 42,000 clones, of which 50% were seen once. The ten biggest clones cover more than 0.2% of the sample. Material: stem cell memory CD4+ T cells from blood. Reading the label with the study, this specimen's cell subset or site is: stem cell-like memory CD4+ T cells. Receptors were obtained from a woman in her twenties or thirties in good health.

V is TRBV9 and J is TRBJ1-2; TRBD1 aligns across 8 bases. Germline CDR1 and CDR2: SGDLS and YYNGEE. This CDR3 region has 16 residues. Germline trimming cut 3 bases from V and 8 bases from J; bases unmatched to any gene: 15. CDR3 nucleotides: TGTGCCAGCAGCGCTAGCCCGGACAGGGCCCCATCGGGCTACACCTTC. This sequence encodes CASSASPDRAPSGYTF.

The chain couples TRBV7-9 to TRBJ2-7; 14 positions match TRBD2. V gave up 6 bases and J gave up 7 bases; unmatched junction bases: 2. Per the germline V gene, CDR1 is SEHNR and CDR2 is FQNEAQ (reference sequence). CDR3 length: 13 residues. CDR3 residues: CASSRTSGGEQYF. The DNA for the CDR3 is TGTGCCAGCAGTCGGACTAGCGGGGGGGAGCAGTACTTC.

J is TRBJ1-3 and V is TRBV2, with D tentatively TRBD1 (6 bases). Between the trimmed V and J ends, which lost 1 base and 4 bases, there was a span of 14 bases. Germline V gene data show CDR1 as SNHLY and CDR2 as FYNNEI. This CDR3 has 16 amino acids. Written as DNA, the CDR3 is TGTGCCAGCAGTGAAGAGGGGGGGGCAAGAGGAAACACCATATATTTT. It yields the protein CASSEEGGARGNTIYF.

The chain uses TRBV2 and TRBJ2-7, with 8 bases fitting TRBD1. With 1 base clipped from V and 3 bases from J, the junction kept 2 bases outside the gene matches. CDR3 size: 14 residues. Germline-derived CDR1 and CDR2 are SNHLY and FYNNEI. The CDR3, as DNA: TGTGCCAGCAGTGAAGGGACAGGGATCTACGAGCAGTACTTC. Amino acids: CASSEGTGIYEQYF. Supplemented by reference TRBV2 and TRBJ2-7, the full variable domain reads EPEVTQTPSHQVTQMGQEVILRCVPISNHLYFYWYRQILGQKVEFLVSFYNNEISEKSEIFDDQFSVERPDGSNFTLKIRSTKLEDSAMYFCASSEGTGIYEQYFGPGTRLTVT.

The chain links TRBV4-1 to TRBJ2-3; no reliable D call. The CDR3 runs to 16 residues. V was cut by 2 bases and J by 5 bases, with 17 bases left in between. Germline V gives CDR1 MGHRA, CDR2 YSYEKL. The CDR3 nucleotides read TGCGCCAGCAGCCAATACCACGTGGGCGAAGGAGATACGCAGTATTTT. Translated: CASSQYHVGEGDTQYF.

The J gene is TRBJ1-1, the V gene TRBV5-1; D perhaps matches TRBD1 (5 bases). Between the trimmed V and J ends, which lost 2 bases and 0 bases, there was a span of 11 bases. CDR3 size: 15 residues. Germline V gene sequence: CDR1 SGHRS, CDR2 YFSETQ. The CDR3 protein is CASSFSRGMNTEAFF. CDR3 coding DNA: TGCGCCAGCAGCTTTTCTCGGGGGATGAACACTGAAGCTTTCTTT.

The chain combines TRBV19 with TRBJ2-7, with 7 bases matching TRBD1. The CDR3 contains 15 residues. Trimming took 2 bases from V and 9 from J; bases not matched to a gene: 13. Germline lookup yields CDR1 LNHDA and CDR2 SQIVND (reference sequence). This chain's CDR3 is CASSISPDRRSGQYF. DNA for the CDR3: TGTGCCAGTAGTATATCCCCGGACAGGAGGAGTGGGCAGTACTTC.

The chain carries TRBV2 and TRBJ2-5, with a weak D call TRBD2 (7 bases). Trimming took 7 bases from V and 3 from J, leaving 12 bases between them. The germline V gene has CDR1 SNHLY and CDR2 FYNNEI. The CDR3 spans 13 residues. In DNA form, the CDR3 reads TGTGCCAGCATCGAAGGGGGGGAAGAGACCCAGTACTTC. Residues: CASIEGGEETQYF.

The chain has TRBV18 and TRBJ1-5; D is perhaps TRBD1 (5 bases). Germline V gene sequence: CDR1 KGHSH, CDR2 LQKENI. With 6 bases removed from V and 8 bases from J, the gap between germline ends came to 17 bases. The CDR3 runs to 14 residues. The CDR3 loop reads CASSHDRPPEPQHF. DNA for the CDR3: TGTGCCAGCTCCCACGACAGACCCCCGGAGCCCCAGCATTTT.

V and J are TRBV18 and TRBJ2-5; D unclear. The DNA end favors TRBJ2-7, so the J call may be wrong. The CDR3 extends over 18 amino acids. Germline lookup yields CDR1 KGHSH and CDR2 LQKENI. The chain's CDR3 is CASSPLPRITRRRYEQYF. The CDR3 nucleotides are TGTGCCAGCTCACCACTCCCGCGGATCACCCGAAGAAGATACGAGCAGTACTTC.

The V gene is TRBV14, the J gene TRBJ2-5; TRBD1 matches at 7 bases. V was pared by 1 base and J by 5 bases, with 4 bases of the junction left unmatched. CDR1 and CDR2 (germline): SGHDN, FVKESK. The CDR3 extends over 14 amino acids. In DNA, the CDR3 is TGTGCCAGCAGCCAAGTCGGGACAGTGGAGACCCAGTACTTC. Its protein is CASSQVGTVETQYF.

This clone showed up just a few times. V is TRBV7-9 and J is TRBJ1-5, with D possibly being TRBD1 (5 bases). Deletions cut 2 bases from V and 3 bases from J, with 17 bases between. Germline V lookup: CDR1 SEHNR, CDR2 FQNEAQ (reference sequence). The length of the CDR3 is 17 residues. The CDR3 sequence is CASSLSVGGVLNQPQHF. CDR3 in DNA: TGTGCCAGCAGCTTAAGTGTCGGAGGGGTCCTCAATCAGCCCCAGCATTTT.

This clone appeared a few times. This chain joins TRBV19 and TRBJ1-4; D is undetermined. CDR3 size: 13 residues. V lost 5 bases and J 6 bases, leaving 10 bases between the germline ends. The V gene's germline CDR1 is LNHDA and CDR2 SQIVND (reference sequence). CDR3 coding DNA: TGTGCCAGTAGTTTCAGTCAGGATGAAAAACTGTTTTTT. It translates to CASSFSQDEKLFF.

A single count supports this clone. The chain links TRBV28 to TRBJ2-5; possible D gene TRBD1, 6 bases. CDR1 is MDHEN, CDR2 SYDVKM, per germline. The CDR3 has 13 amino acids. V was trimmed by 6 bases and J by 2 bases, leaving 10 bases between them. CDR3: CASSARGQETQYF. The CDR3 region has the DNA TGTGCCAGCAGCGCTAGGGGGCAAGAGACCCAGTACTTC.

This clone was observed a few times. The chain carries TRBV7-8 and TRBJ2-5; 10 nucleotides agree with TRBD1. The CDR3 covers 16 residues. In germline, CDR1 is SGHVS, CDR2 FQNEAQ. V shed 4 bases and J 3 bases; nucleotides not matched to a gene: 8. The CDR3 DNA follows: TGTGCCAGCAGCTGGGGGACAGGGGTAGGGAAAGAGACCCAGTACTTC. Translating it yields CASSWGTGVGKETQYF.

CDR3 DNA: TGTGCCAGCAGCTTGGGGGACATCTACGAGCAGTACTTC. This translates into CASSLGDIYEQYF. V gene TRBV11-1 combines with J gene TRBJ2-5; possibly TRBD1 for D (6 bases). The J call is in doubt because the DNA end fits TRBJ2-7 better. CDR1 SGHAT and CDR2 FQDESV come from the germline V gene (reference sequence). This CDR3 is built from 13 residues.

The genes are TRBV28 and TRBJ1-3; tentatively, D is TRBD1 (6 bases). Trimming removed 5 bases at V and 3 bases at J, with 11 bases between. Germline V gene data show CDR1 as MDHEN and CDR2 as SYDVKM. The CDR3 has 14 residues. CDR3 coding DNA: TGTGCCAGCAGTCCCCACAGGGTTGGAAACACCATATATTTT. Translated, it gives CASSPHRVGNTIYF.

This chain joins TRBV5-1 and TRBJ2-3; TRBD1 agrees at 7 bases. J gave up 1 base and V 4 bases, and 6 bases lay outside the gene matches. CDR3 length equals 15 residues. Germline V gene sequence: CDR1 SGHRS, CDR2 YFSETQ. CDR3: CASSKNDRGTDTQYF. DNA of the CDR3: TGCGCCAGCAGCAAGAATGACAGGGGCACAGATACGCAGTATTTT. The variable domain in full, completed from reference TRBV5-1 and TRBJ2-3, reads KAGVTQTPRYLIKTRGQQVTLSCSPISGHRSVSWYQQTPGQGLQFLFEYFSETQRNKGNFPGRFSGRQFSNSRSEMNVSTLELGDSALYLCASSKNDRGTDTQYFGPGTRLTVL.

The chain joins TRBV28 to TRBJ2-7; 7 nucleotides agree with TRBD1. The CDR3 length is 14 residues. The J segment lost 2 bases and the V segment lost 5 bases, leaving 6 bases of the junction unmatched. Germline V gene lookup returns CDR1 MDHEN and CDR2 SYDVKM. This CDR3 reads CASSGGQPPYEQYF. As DNA, the CDR3 is TGTGCCAGCAGTGGGGGACAGCCGCCCTACGAGCAGTACTTC.

This clone appeared a single time. This sequence joins TRBV30 and TRBJ2-3; the D gene is possibly TRBD2 (6 bases). Germline values: CDR1 GTSNPN, CDR2 SVGIG (reference sequence). The germline V and J ends were trimmed by 8 bases and 8 bases, with 14 bases remaining between them. The CDR3 has 11 residues. The CDR3 coding sequence is TGTGCCCGGCGGGGCCGGGGTACGCAGTATTTT. Residues: CARRGRGTQYF.

The chain uses TRBV18 and TRBJ2-7, with D possibly matching TRBD2 (5 bases). The germline V gene has CDR1 KGHSH and CDR2 LQKENI. Trimming removed 4 bases at V and 3 bases at J, with 10 bases between. The length of the CDR3 is 13 residues. Written as DNA, the CDR3 is TGTGCCAGCTCACAGGACGGAGGCTACGAGCAGTACTTC. It codes for CASSQDGGYEQYF.

Only a few counts were recorded for this clone. J is TRBJ2-4 and V is TRBV5-4; 8 bases map to TRBD2. After removal of 3 bases from V and 4 bases from J, the junction contained 6 bases not matched to a gene. From germline, CDR1 is SGHNT and CDR2 YYREEE (reference sequence). The CDR3 totals 15 residues. The CDR3 coding sequence is TGTGCCAGCAGCTCCTCTGGCGGGAGGAAAAACATTCAGTACTTC. Amino acids: CASSSSGGRKNIQYF.

V gene TRBV7-9 combines with J gene TRBJ1-6; D is unresolved. CDR1 and CDR2 from the germline V gene are SEHNR and FQNEAQ (reference sequence). Between the trimmed V and J ends, which lost 0 bases and 13 bases, there was a span of 7 bases. This CDR3 is built from 12 residues. The CDR3 loop reads CASSLASLPLHF. As DNA, the CDR3 is TGTGCCAGCAGCTTAGCATCCCTTCCCCTCCACTTT.

The chain has TRBV30 and TRBJ2-6; D ambiguous. Per the germline V gene, CDR1 is GTSNPN and CDR2 is SVGIG (reference sequence). The CDR3 is 14 amino acids. V gave up 2 bases and J gave up 1 base, with 6 bases separating them. Here the CDR3 DNA reads TGTGCCTGGAGTTCCGGGTCTGGGGCCAACGTCCTGACTTTC. The encoded protein is CAWSSGSGANVLTF. Using reference TRBV30 and TRBJ2-6 for the parts outside the CDR3, the full variable domain is SQTIHQWPATLVQPVGSPLSLECTVEGTSNPNLYWYRQAAGRGLQLLFYSVGIGQISSEVPQNLSASRPQDRQFILSSKKLLLSDSGFYLCAWSSGSGANVLTFGAGSRLTVL.

The chain couples TRBV28 to TRBJ2-3, with D perhaps TRBD1 (6 bases). With 6 bases removed from V and 2 bases from J, the gap between germline ends came to 12 bases. Germline V gene lookup returns CDR1 MDHEN and CDR2 SYDVKM. The CDR3 loop spans 14 amino acids. This CDR3 is CASSPRTVTDTQYF. The CDR3 DNA is TGTGCCAGCAGCCCCCGGACAGTCACAGATACGCAGTATTTT. Based on the CDR3 plus reference TRBV28 and TRBJ2-3, the full variable domain is DVKVTQSSRYLVKRTGEKVFLECVQDMDHENMFWYRQDPGLGLRLIYFSYDVKMKEKGDIPEGYSVSREKKERFSLILESASTNQTSMYLCASSPRTVTDTQYFGPGTRLTVL.

The chain links TRBV19 to TRBJ2-1; TRBD2 aligns across 7 bases. CDR1 is LNHDA and CDR2 is SQIVND in the germline V gene (reference sequence). The V segment lost 4 bases and the J segment 6 bases; nucleotides outside the gene matches: 9. CDR3 size: 15 residues. This chain's CDR3 is CASSSAGVSANEQFF. CDR3 bases: TGTGCCAGTAGTAGCGCGGGGGTTTCGGCCAATGAGCAGTTCTTC.

In this sample, this clone turned up a few times. The chain combines TRBV4-2 with TRBJ2-5, with TRBD2 identical over 8 bases. From germline, CDR1 is LGHNA and CDR2 YNFKEQ. This CDR3 is 15 amino acids long. The V segment lost 0 bases and the J segment 5 bases; nucleotides outside the gene matches: 5. CDR3 amino acids: CASSQDGTSGETQYF. The CDR3 DNA is TGTGCCAGCAGCCAAGACGGGACTAGTGGGGAGACCCAGTACTTC.